The TCR beta chain described here comes from a study of radiotherapy plus CTLA-4 blockade in lung cancer. TCRdb keeps only in-frame clones here, not all; method: immunoSEQ multiplex PCR. This table has more than 90,000 clones, around 83% appearing once. Study observations and caveats: Dynamics of early blood T cell clones, together with interferon-beta, were reportedly the best predictors of response.

Turning to this clone: Antigen specificity is unknown.

Germline V gene lookup returns CDR1 SGHRS and CDR2 YFSETQ. The CDR3 contains 14 residues. Unmatched junction bases numbered 1, after V lost 0 bases and J lost 6 bases. This TCR was sampled from a human donor with non-small cell lung cancer that progressed on radiotherapy plus ipilimumab. The sequenced sample was peripheral blood, obtained from a patient treated with radiotherapy plus ipilimumab. This chain uses TRBV5-1 with TRBJ2-3; TRBD1 agrees at 10 bases. CDR3 loop: CASSLGQGADTQYF. CDR3 in DNA: TGCGCCAGCAGCTTGGGACAGGGGGCGGATACGCAGTATTTT.